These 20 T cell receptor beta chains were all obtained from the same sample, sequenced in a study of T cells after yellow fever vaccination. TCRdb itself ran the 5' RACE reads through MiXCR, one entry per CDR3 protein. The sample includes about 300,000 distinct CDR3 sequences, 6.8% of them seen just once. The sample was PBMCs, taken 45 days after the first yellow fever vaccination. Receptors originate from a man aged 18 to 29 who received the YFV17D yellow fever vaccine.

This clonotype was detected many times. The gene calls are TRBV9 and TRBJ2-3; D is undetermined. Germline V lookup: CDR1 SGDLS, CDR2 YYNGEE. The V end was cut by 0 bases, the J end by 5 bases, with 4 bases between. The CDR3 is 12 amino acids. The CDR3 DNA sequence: TGTGCCAGCAGCGTAGAAAAAGATACGCAGTATTTT. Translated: CASSVEKDTQYF.

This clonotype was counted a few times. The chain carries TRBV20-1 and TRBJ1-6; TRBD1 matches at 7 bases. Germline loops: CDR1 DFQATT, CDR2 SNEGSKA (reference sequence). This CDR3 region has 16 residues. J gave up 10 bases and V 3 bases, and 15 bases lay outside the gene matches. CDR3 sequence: CSASAIPTGNISPLHF. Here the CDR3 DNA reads TGCAGTGCTAGCGCGATTCCGACAGGGAATATATCACCCCTCCACTTT.

The CDR3 loop is CSVGDIQETQYF. CDR3 nucleotide sequence: TGCAGTGTGGGAGATATTCAAGAGACCCAGTACTTC. The gene calls are TRBV20-1 and TRBJ2-5; a possible D gene is TRBD2 (5 bases). CDR3 length equals 12 residues. Trimming pared 7 bases from V and 2 bases from J, leaving 11 bases between. Germline CDR1 and CDR2: DFQATT and SNEGSKA (reference sequence).

The chain's CDR3 is CASSLIRDSNTGELFF. The DNA of the CDR3 is TGTGCCAGCAGCTTAATAAGAGACTCGAACACCGGGGAGCTGTTTTTT. The chain uses TRBV11-2 and TRBJ2-2; D remains unclear. CDR1 SGHAT and CDR2 FQNNGV come from the germline V gene. Trimming cost V 2 bases and J 0 bases, with 10 bases left between them. The CDR3 runs 16 residues.

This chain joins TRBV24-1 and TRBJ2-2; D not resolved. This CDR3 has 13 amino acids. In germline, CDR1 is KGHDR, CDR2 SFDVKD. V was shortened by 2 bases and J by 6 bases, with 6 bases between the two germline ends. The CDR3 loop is CATSDWFSGELFF. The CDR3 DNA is TGTGCCACCAGTGATTGGTTTTCCGGGGAGCTGTTTTTT.

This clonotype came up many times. Here the CDR3 DNA reads TGTGCCAGCAGCGGGCAAGCCTACAATGAGCAGTTCTTC. It yields the protein CASSGQAYNEQFF. The chain couples TRBV6-2 or TRBV6-3 to TRBJ2-1, with unresolved D. This CDR3 has 13 residues. Germline CDR1 MNHEY, CDR2 SVGEGT. V was pared by 6 bases and J by 2 bases, with 8 bases between.

The CDR3 sequence is CASSQDSAGIFFYGYTF. In DNA form, the CDR3 reads TGTGCCAGCAGCCAAGATTCGGCAGGGATATTCTTTTATGGCTACACCTTC. The gene calls are TRBV3-1 and TRBJ1-2; possibly TRBD1 for D (5 bases). Trimming removed 0 bases at V and 5 bases at J, with 19 bases between. The CDR3 runs to 17 residues. Germline V lookup: CDR1 LGHDT, CDR2 YNNKEL (reference sequence).

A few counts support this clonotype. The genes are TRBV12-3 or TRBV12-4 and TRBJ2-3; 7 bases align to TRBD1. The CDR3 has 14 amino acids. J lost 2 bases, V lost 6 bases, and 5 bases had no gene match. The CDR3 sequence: CASRGQRDTDTQYF. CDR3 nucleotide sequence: TGTGCCAGCAGGGGACAGAGGGACACAGATACGCAGTATTTT.

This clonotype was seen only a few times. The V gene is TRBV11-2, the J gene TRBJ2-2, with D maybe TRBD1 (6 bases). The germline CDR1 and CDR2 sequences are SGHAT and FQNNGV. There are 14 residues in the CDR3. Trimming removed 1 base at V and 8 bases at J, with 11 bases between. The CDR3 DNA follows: TGTGCCAGCAGCTTAGGCCCAGGGGCGGGGGAGCTGTTTTTT. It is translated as CASSLGPGAGELFF.

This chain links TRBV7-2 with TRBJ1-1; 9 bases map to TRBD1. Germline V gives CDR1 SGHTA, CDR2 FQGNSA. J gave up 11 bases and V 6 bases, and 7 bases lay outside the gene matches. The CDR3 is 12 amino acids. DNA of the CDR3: TGTGCCAGCAGTGAAACAGGGGGCAATGCTTTCTTT. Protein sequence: CASSETGGNAFF.

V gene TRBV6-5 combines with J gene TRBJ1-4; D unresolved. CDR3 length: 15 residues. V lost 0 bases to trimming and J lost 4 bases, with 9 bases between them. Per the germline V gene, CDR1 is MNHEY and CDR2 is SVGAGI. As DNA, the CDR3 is TGTGCCAGCAGTTACTCCCTTCGTAGTAATGAAAAACTGTTTTTT. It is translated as CASSYSLRSNEKLFF.

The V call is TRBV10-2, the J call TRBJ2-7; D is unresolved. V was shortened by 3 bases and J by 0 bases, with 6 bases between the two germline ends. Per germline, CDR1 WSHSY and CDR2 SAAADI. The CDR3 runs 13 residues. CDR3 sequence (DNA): TGCGCCAGCAGTGACTCTCGCTCCTACGAGCAGTACGTC. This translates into CASSDSRSYEQYV.

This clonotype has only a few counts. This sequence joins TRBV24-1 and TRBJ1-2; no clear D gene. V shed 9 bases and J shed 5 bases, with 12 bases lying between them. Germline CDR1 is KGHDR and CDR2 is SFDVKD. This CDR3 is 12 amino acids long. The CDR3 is CATHDGLYGYTF. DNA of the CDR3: TGTGCCACCCACGACGGGCTTTATGGCTACACCTTC.

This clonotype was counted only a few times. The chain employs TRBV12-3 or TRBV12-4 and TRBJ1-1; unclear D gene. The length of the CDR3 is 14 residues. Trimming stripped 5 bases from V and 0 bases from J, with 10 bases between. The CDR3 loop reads CASSPLRVNTEAFF. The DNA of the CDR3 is TGTGCCAGCAGTCCACTTAGGGTGAACACTGAAGCTTTCTTT.

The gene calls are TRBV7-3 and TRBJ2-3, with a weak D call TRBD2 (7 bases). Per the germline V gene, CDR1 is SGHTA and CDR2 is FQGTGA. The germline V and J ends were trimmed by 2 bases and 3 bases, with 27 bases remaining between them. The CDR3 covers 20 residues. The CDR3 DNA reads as TGTGCCAGCAGCTTATATGGTCGGCGGGGGCGGGTGTTTAGTACAGATACGCAGTATTTT. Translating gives CASSLYGRRGRVFSTDTQYF.

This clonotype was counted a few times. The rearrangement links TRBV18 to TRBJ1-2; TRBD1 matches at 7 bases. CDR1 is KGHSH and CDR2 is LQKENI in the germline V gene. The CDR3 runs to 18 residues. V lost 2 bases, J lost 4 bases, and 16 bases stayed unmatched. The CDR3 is CASSPVSQGSSPAYGYTF. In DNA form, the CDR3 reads TGTGCCAGCTCACCAGTATCACAGGGGAGCTCGCCGGCCTATGGCTACACCTTC.

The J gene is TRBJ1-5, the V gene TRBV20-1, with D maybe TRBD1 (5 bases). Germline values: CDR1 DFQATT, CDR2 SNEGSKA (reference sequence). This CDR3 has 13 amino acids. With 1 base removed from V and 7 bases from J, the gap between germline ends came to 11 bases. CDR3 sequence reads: CSARVAGRQPQHF. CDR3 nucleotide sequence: TGCAGTGCTAGAGTGGCAGGGCGGCAGCCCCAGCATTTT.

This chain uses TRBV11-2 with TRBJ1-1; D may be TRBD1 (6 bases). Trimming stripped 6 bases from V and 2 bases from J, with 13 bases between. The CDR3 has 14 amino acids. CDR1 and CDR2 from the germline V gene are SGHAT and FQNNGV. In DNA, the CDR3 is TGTGCCAGCAGGTCAGGGGTGAGAAACACTGAAGCTTTCTTT. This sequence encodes CASRSGVRNTEAFF.

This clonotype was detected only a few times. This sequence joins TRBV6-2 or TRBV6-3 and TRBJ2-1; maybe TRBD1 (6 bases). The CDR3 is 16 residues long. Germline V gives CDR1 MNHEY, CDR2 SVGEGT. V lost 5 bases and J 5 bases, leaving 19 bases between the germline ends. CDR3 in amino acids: CASSRPSGAPHNEQFF. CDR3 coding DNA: TGTGCCAGCAGTAGACCATCAGGGGCCCCCCACAATGAGCAGTTCTTC.

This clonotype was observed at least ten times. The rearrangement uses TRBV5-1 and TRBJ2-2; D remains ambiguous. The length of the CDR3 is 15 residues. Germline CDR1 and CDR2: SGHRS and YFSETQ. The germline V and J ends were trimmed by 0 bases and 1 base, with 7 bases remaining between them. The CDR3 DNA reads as TGCGCCAGCAGCTTGGCCATAGGGAACACCGGGGAGCTGTTTTTT. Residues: CASSLAIGNTGELFF.